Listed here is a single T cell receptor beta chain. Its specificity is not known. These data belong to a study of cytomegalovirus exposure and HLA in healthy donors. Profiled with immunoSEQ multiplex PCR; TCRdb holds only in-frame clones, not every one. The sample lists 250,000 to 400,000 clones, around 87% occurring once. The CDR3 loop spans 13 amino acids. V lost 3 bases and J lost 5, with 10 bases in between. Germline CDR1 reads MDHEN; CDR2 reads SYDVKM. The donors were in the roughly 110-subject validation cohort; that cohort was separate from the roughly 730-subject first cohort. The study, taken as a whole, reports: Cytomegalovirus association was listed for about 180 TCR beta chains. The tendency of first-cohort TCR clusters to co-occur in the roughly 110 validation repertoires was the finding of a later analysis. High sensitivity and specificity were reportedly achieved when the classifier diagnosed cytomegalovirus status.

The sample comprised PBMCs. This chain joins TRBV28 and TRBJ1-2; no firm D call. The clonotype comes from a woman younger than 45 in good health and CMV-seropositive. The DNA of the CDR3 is TGTGCCAGCAGTTTGTGGGCACCTTATGGCTACACCTTC. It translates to CASSLWAPYGYTF.